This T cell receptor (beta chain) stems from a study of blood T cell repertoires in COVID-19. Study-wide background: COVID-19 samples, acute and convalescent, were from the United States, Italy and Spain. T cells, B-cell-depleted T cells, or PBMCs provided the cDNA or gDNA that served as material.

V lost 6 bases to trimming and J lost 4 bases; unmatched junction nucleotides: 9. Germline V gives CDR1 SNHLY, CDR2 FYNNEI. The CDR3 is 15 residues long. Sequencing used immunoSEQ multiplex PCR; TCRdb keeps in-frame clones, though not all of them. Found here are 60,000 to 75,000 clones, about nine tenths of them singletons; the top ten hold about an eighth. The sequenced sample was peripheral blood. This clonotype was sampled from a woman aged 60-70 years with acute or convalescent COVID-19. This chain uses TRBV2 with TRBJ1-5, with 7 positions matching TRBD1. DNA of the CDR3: TGTGCCAGCAGAAAGGGGACAGCGAGAAATCAGCCCCAGCATTTT. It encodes CASRKGTARNQPQHF.